This T cell receptor (beta chain) is from a study of blood T cell repertoires in COVID-19 (TCRdb year 2020). General notes on the study: Samples from collaborators originated in the United States, Italy and Spain and spanned both the acute and convalescent phases of COVID-19. A freely available public database, intended as a resource for researchers studying the immune response to SARS-CoV-2, is where the repertoires were released. Where available, HLA class I and class II types were obtained from metadata supplied by the sample provider rather than from assay-based typing. The dataset comprised deeply sampled blood TCRbeta repertoires from subjects exposed to, actively infected with, or recovered from COVID-19. Sample metadata almost always included a de-identified subject ID, COVID-19 status, age in years and sex. The prospective study material was composed of cDNA or gDNA derived from T cells, B-cell-depleted T cells, or PBMCs. Samples were obtained from the ongoing ImmuneRACE study (first 160 participants) and from 950 to 1,500 subjects provided by 6 global collaborators. The research as a whole found: The amount of clinical and demographic metadata varied by source and participant and was provided uncurated.

The germline V gene (reference sequence) gives CDR1 as SGHNT and CDR2 as YYREEE. Measured from the cysteine to the phenylalanine, the CDR3 is 16 residues long. The entry retains the CDR3 DNA only, 48 bases that are in frame from base 1. Germline trimming: 2 bases from V, 4 bases from J; junction bases outside gene matches: 8. TCRbeta CDR3 regions were amplified from genomic DNA using the immunoSEQ Assay, a bias-controlled multiplex PCR. As for the authors' bioinformatics: The number of nucleated cells in each sample was estimated from the amplification of reference gene primers within the assay. To quantify the absolute abundance of each unique TCRbeta CDR3 rearrangement, sequence reads were collapsed and filtered. For each sample, productive Simpson clonality was calculated as the square root of Simpson's diversity index across productive rearrangements. Here the immuneACCESS table is served through TCRdb, limited to in-frame sequences with V and J called. Missing clones are a known gap in these copies; in checked studies unresolved V genes cover under half, and the rest lacks a known reason. The D gene and trimming were derived from the DNA, and the V and J assignments and clone size from that table. This sample lists 210,000 or so clones; around four fifths were detected once. Roughly a fifth of the sample goes to the ten largest clones.

With regard to this clone: The clone's antigen remains unknown. Per-base qualities were not stored, and no clone one base away is much larger.

Whole blood was collected in K2EDTA tubes by collaborating institutions according to the institutions' own protocols. For TCRbeta analysis, collaborators shipped samples in one of three forms: frozen whole blood, isolated PBMCs, or DNA extracted from either of those sample types. Rearrangement joined TRBV5-4 to TRBJ2-7; 11 bases in between match TRBD2. The sequenced sample consisted of peripheral blood. The receptor was derived from a human donor in a cohort sampled during active COVID-19. The DNA sequence is as follows: TGTGCCAGCAGCTTTGGAGGTAGCGGGAGGGGTTACGAGCAGTACTTC. Translated, this is CASSFGGSGRGYEQYF.